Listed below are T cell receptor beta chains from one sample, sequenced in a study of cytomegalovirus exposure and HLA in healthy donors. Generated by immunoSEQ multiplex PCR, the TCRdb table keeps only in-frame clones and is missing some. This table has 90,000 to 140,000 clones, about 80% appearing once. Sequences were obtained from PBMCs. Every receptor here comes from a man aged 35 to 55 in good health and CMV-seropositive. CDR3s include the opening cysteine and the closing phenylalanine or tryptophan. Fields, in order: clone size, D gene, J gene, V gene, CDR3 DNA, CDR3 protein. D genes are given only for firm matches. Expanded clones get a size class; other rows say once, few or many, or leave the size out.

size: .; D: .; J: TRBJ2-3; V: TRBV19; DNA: TGTGCCAGTAGCCCTAGATTGGAGGCAGATACGCAGTATTTT; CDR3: CASSPRLEADTQYF
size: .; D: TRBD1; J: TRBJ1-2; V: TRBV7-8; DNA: TGTGCCAGCAGCTGGGGGACAGGGGCTTATGGCTACACCTTC; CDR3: CASSWGTGAYGYTF
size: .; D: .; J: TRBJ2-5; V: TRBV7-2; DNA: TGTGCCAGCAGCTTAGACTGGCAAGAGACCCAGTACTTC; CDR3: CASSLDWQETQYF
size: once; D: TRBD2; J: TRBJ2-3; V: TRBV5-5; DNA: TGTGCCAGCAGCTTGGGTTTCCCTAGCGGGGGCCCCGGGAAAGATACGCAGTATTTT; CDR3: CASSLGFPSGGPGKDTQYF
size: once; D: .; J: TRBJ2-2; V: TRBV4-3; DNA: TGCGCCAGCAGCCAAGATGAGGGGGTCACCGGGGAGCTGTTTTTT; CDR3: CASSQDEGVTGELFF
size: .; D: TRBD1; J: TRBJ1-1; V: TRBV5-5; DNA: TGTGCCAGCAGCGCATCACCGGGACAGGGGAACACTGAAGCTTTCTTT; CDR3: CASSASPGQGNTEAFF
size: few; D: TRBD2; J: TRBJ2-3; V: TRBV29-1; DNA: TGCAGCGTAGGGGGGACTAGCGGGATAGCAGATACGCAGTATTTT; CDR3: CSVGGTSGIADTQYF
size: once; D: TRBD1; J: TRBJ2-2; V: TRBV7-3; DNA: TGTGCCAGCAGCCCGGACAGGGCGAACACCGGGGAGCTGTTTTTT; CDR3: CASSPDRANTGELFF
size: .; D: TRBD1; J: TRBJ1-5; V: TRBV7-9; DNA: TGTGCCAGCAGCCTTGGACAGGGACGCAATCAGCCCCAGCATTTT; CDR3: CASSLGQGRNQPQHF
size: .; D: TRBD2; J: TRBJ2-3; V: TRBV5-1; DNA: TGCGCCACCGCTGGGACTAGCGGAGCAGATACGCAGTATTTT; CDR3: CATAGTSGADTQYF
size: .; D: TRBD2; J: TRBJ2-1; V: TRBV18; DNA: TGTGCCAGCTCACCACCCTGGGGAACGGGAGGTTCCTACAATGAGCAGTTCTTC; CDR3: CASSPPWGTGGSYNEQFF
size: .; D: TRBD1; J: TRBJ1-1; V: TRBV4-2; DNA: TGTGCCAGCGGAAAAGGGCAGGGGGCGTCGGGCACTGAAGCTTTCTTT; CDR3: CASGKGQGASGTEAFF
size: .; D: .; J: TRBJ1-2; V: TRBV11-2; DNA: TGTGCCAGCAGCACATGGGCTTATGGCTACACCTTC; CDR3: CASSTWAYGYTF
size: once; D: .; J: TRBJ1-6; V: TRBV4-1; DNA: TGCGCCAGCAGCCAAGGGGTAACAGGAGTCCTCCACTTT; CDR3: CASSQGVTGVLHF
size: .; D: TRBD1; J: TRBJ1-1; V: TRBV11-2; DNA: TGTGCCAGCAGCTTAACAGGGGGCGAAGCTTTCTTT; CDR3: CASSLTGGEAFF
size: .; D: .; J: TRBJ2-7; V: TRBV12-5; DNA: TGTGCTAGTGGTTTGGTAGTAGCAGGGGAATCCTACGAGCAGTACTTC; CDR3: CASGLVVAGESYEQYF
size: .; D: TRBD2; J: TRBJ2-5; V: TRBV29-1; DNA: TGCAGCGTTGATAACCTAGCGGTGTACCAAGAGACCCAGTACTTC; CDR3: CSVDNLAVYQETQYF
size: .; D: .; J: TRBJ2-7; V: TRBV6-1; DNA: TGTGCCAGCAGAGAGACCGGGACTCACACCTACGAGCAGTACTTC; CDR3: CASRETGTHTYEQYF
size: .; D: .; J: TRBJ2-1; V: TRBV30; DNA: TGTGCCTGGAGTATTATGGGCCCGAATGAGCAGTTCTTC; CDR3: CAWSIMGPNEQFF
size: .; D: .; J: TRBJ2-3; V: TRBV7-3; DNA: TGTGCCAGCAGCTTAACGGGGGGGCCCGATACGCAGTATTTT; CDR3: CASSLTGGPDTQYF
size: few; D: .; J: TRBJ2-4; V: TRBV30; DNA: TGTGCCTGGAGGGGGGAGGATTTAGCACAGTACTTC; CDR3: CAWRGEDLAQYF
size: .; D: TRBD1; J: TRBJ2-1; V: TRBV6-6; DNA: TGTGCCAGCAGGGTGGGGACAGGGGTCATCTATGAGCAGTTCTTC; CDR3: CASRVGTGVIYEQFF
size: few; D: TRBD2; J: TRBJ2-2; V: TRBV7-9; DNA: TGTGCCAGCAGCTTAGGATCCTCTAGCGGGAGGGCCGACACCGGGGAGCTGTTTTTT; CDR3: CASSLGSSSGRADTGELFF
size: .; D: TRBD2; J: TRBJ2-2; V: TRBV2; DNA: TGTGCCAGCAGGGCACTAGCGGAGCCGCGAACCGGGGAGCTGTTTTTT; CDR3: CASRALAEPRTGELFF
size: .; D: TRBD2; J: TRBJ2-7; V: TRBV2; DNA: TGTGCCACACGCGGGGGGATGAGCTCCTACGAGCAGTACTTC; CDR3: CATRGGMSSYEQYF
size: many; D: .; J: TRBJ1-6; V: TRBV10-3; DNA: TGTGCCATCAGTGAGTCGCGGAGCCATAATTCACCCCTCCACTTT; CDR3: CAISESRSHNSPLHF
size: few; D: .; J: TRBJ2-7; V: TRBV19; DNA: TGTGCCAGTAGTCGGGGTTACGACGAGCAGTACTTC; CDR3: CASSRGYDEQYF
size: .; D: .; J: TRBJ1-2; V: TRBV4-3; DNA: TGCGCCAGCAGCCAAGCCGCGGACAGCGCCAACTATGGCTACACCTTC; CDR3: CASSQAADSANYGYTF
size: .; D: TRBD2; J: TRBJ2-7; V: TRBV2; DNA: TGTGCCAGCAGTGTACTAGCGGGACCGGGGCCCTTC; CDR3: CASSVLAGPGPF